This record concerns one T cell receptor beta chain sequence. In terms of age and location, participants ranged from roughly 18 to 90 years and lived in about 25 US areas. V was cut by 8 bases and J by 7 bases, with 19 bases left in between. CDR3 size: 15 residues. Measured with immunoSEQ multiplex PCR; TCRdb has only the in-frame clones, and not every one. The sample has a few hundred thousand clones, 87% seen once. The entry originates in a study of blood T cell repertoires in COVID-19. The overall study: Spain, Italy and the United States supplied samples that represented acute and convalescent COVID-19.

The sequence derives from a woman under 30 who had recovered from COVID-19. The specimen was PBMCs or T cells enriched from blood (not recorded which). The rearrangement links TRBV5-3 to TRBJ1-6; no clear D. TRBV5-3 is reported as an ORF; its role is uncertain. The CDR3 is CARAGREAENSPLHF. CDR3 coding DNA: TGTGCCAGGGCAGGAAGGGAGGCGGAGAATTCACCCCTCCACTTT.